The 24 T cell receptor beta chains listed next were all sequenced from one sample in a study of T cell responses to AZD1222 COVID-19 vaccine. Method: immunoSEQ multiplex PCR; TCRdb's copy keeps in-frame clones and lacks some. The sample lists more than 150,000 clones; around 93% were seen once. The source was peripheral blood, collected on day 0 of AZD1222 vaccination. The receptors come from an adult in good health.

For the CDR3, the DNA is TGCGCCAGCAGCCAAGATTCAACGGGCACCGGGGAGCTGTTTTTT. This translates into CASSQDSTGTGELFF. The rearrangement joins TRBV4-1 to TRBJ2-2; unclear D gene. The germline V gene encodes CDR1 MGHRA and CDR2 YSYEKL. The germline V and J ends were trimmed by 0 bases and 4 bases, with 9 bases remaining between them. This CDR3 contains 15 residues.

V gene TRBV7-3 combines with J gene TRBJ2-2; TRBD2 agrees at 13 bases. J gave up 1 base and V 7 bases, and 15 bases lay outside the gene matches. The length of the CDR3 is 20 residues. Germline V lookup: CDR1 SGHTA, CDR2 FQGTGA. CDR3 amino acids: CASIPTSGRPISLNTGELFF. CDR3 coding DNA: TGTGCCAGCATCCCGACTAGCGGGAGGCCGATTTCCTTGAACACCGGGGAGCTGTTTTTT.

The CDR3 region is CASSQDRDPAYEQYF. The DNA for the CDR3 is TGCGCCAGCAGCCAAGATCGGGACCCGGCCTACGAGCAGTACTTC. This chain connects TRBV4-3 to TRBJ2-7, with D perhaps given as TRBD1 or TRBD2 (5 bases each). Germline V gene sequence: CDR1 LGHNA, CDR2 YSLEER. This CDR3 is built from 15 residues. Trimming shortened V by 0 bases and J by 2 bases, and 11 bases separated the two germline ends.

The sample holds one count of this clone. V is TRBV7-9 and J is TRBJ2-7; 7 bases are a match to TRBD1. Unmatched junction bases numbered 16, after V lost 4 bases and J lost 7 bases. Germline loops: CDR1 SEHNR, CDR2 FQNEAQ (reference sequence). The CDR3 runs 16 residues. The CDR3 DNA is TGTGCCAGCAGCTCCTCAACAGGGGCTCCTCGTTTTGAGCAGTACTTC. Translation gives CASSSSTGAPRFEQYF.

The chain uses TRBV9 and TRBJ1-2; D unclear. This CDR3 comprises 15 residues. Trimming stripped 4 bases from V and 3 bases from J, with 16 bases between. CDR1 is SGDLS and CDR2 is YYNGEE in the germline V gene. CDR3 bases: TGTGCCAGCAGCACCGATCCGGTCCCGGACTATGGCTACACCTTC. It is translated as CASSTDPVPDYGYTF. The variable domain in full, with the rest retrieved from reference TRBV9 and TRBJ1-2, is DSGVTQTPKHLITATGQRVTLRCSPRSGDLSVYWYQQSLDQGLQFLIQYYNGEERAKGNILERFSAQQFPDLHSELNLSSLELGDSALYFCASSTDPVPDYGYTFGSGTRLTVV.

The chain links TRBV7-9 to TRBJ2-1; no firm D call. Per the germline V gene, CDR1 is SEHNR and CDR2 is FQNEAQ (reference sequence). Trimming cost V 1 base and J 6 bases, with 7 bases left between them. The CDR3 length is 13 residues. CDR3 DNA: TGTGCCAGCAGCTTAGTAGATCCCAATGAGCAGTTCTTC. Translation: CASSLVDPNEQFF.

This chain joins TRBV6-4 and TRBJ2-2, with TRBD1 identical over 7 bases. Losses at the gene ends were 6 bases for V and 1 base for J; bases not matched to a gene: 11. Germline values: CDR1 MRHNA, CDR2 SNTAGT. The CDR3 length is 17 residues. The CDR3 DNA reads as TGTGCCAGCAGCCGATTTCCGGGACAGATGAACACCGGGGAGCTGTTTTTT. This sequence encodes CASSRFPGQMNTGELFF.

This clone was counted once. The rearrangement links TRBV7-9 to TRBJ1-1, with D perhaps TRBD1 (5 bases). This CDR3 is built from 14 residues. The V gene's germline CDR1 is SEHNR and CDR2 FQNEAQ (reference sequence). The V gene lost 5 bases and the J gene lost 1 base, with 11 bases spanning the gap. CDR3 DNA: TGTGCCAGCAGCCTTACGCAGGGGAACACTGAAGCTTTCTTT. This sequence encodes CASSLTQGNTEAFF. Combining the CDR3 with reference TRBV7-9 and TRBJ1-1 gives the whole variable domain DTGVSQNPRHKITKRGQNVTFRCDPISEHNRLYWYRQTLGQGPEFLTYFQNEAQLEKSRLLSDRFSAERPKGSFSTLEIQRTEQGDSAMYLCASSLTQGNTEAFFGQGTRLTVV.

The V call is TRBV7-3, the J call TRBJ2-6; 12 nucleotides agree with TRBD1. The CDR3 runs 18 residues. Trimming cost V 5 bases and J 4 bases; bases outside gene matches: 9. Per the germline V gene, CDR1 is SGHTA and CDR2 is FQGTGA. The CDR3 is CASSLRSGQGAGANVLTF. The CDR3 DNA sequence: TGTGCCAGCAGCCTACGATCGGGACAGGGGGCCGGGGCCAACGTCCTGACTTTC. The variable domain in full, with the rest retrieved from reference TRBV7-3 and TRBJ2-6, is GAGVSQTPSNKVTEKGKYVELRCDPISGHTALYWYRQSLGQGPEFLIYFQGTGAADDSGLPNDRFFAVRPEGSVSTLKIQRTERGDSAVYLCASSLRSGQGAGANVLTFGAGSRLTVL.

The genes are TRBV28 and TRBJ1-3; D gene uncertain. With 3 bases removed from V and 2 bases from J, the gap between germline ends came to 8 bases. Germline V lookup: CDR1 MDHEN, CDR2 SYDVKM. This CDR3 comprises 14 residues. The CDR3 nucleotides read TGTGCCAGCAGTTTCAACTACCCTGGAAACACCATATATTTT. This gives the protein CASSFNYPGNTIYF.

The chain carries TRBV28 and TRBJ2-7; tentatively, D is TRBD2 (5 bases). CDR1 MDHEN and CDR2 SYDVKM come from the germline V gene. V was shortened by 7 bases and J by 6 bases, with 22 bases between the two germline ends. This CDR3 has 15 residues. Written as DNA, the CDR3 is TGTGCCAGCAAACCTCCTTTTCTAGCTGTAAGCGAGCAGTACTTC. This codes for CASKPPFLAVSEQYF.

The gene calls are TRBV28 and TRBJ2-5, with no clear D. The V gene's germline CDR1 is MDHEN and CDR2 SYDVKM. Trimming removed 7 bases from V and 5 bases from J, with 11 bases in between. The CDR3 totals 12 residues. Written as DNA, the CDR3 is TGTGCCAGCAAATCGTCTCGGGAGACCCAGTACTTC. This translates into CASKSSRETQYF.

The J gene is TRBJ1-2, the V gene TRBV2, with unresolved D. The CDR3 covers 13 residues. Germline CDR1 SNHLY, CDR2 FYNNEI. Trimming took off 1 base at V and 1 base at J, with 4 bases between the two ends. CDR3 DNA sequence: TGTGCCAGCAGTGAAGGGATTAACTATGGCTACACCTTC. Protein product: CASSEGINYGYTF.

This chain links TRBV11-2 with TRBJ1-1; no clear D gene. The CDR3 is 13 amino acids. Trimming cost V 6 bases and J 0 bases, with 8 bases left between them. Germline lookup yields CDR1 SGHAT and CDR2 FQNNGV. CDR3 DNA sequence: TGTGCCAGCAGACCCGGGCTGAACACTGAAGCTTTCTTT. It is translated as CASRPGLNTEAFF. Looking up the rest from reference TRBV11-2 and TRBJ1-1 gives the full variable domain: EAGVAQSPRYKIIEKRQSVAFWCNPISGHATLYWYQQILGQGPKLLIQFQNNGVVDDSQLPKDRFSAERLKGVDSTLKIQPAKLEDSAVYLCASRPGLNTEAFFGQGTRLTVV.

The chain recombines TRBV3-1 (or the pseudogene TRBV3-2) with TRBJ1-1; D ambiguous. The CDR3 contains 15 residues. The germline V gene has CDR1 LGHDT and CDR2 YNNKEL (reference sequence). The V end was cut by 0 bases, the J end by 1 base, with 9 bases between. The CDR3 nucleotides are TGTGCCAGCAGCCAAGACGGTCGAGGGAACACTGAAGCTTTCTTT. Amino acids: CASSQDGRGNTEAFF.

The rearrangement links TRBV4-3 to TRBJ2-7; TRBD1 agrees at 9 bases. This CDR3 region has 15 residues. After removal of 0 bases from V and 3 bases from J, the junction contained 3 bases not matched to a gene. In germline, CDR1 is LGHNA, CDR2 YSLEER. CDR3 DNA sequence: TGCGCCAGCAGCCAAGAAGGGACAGGGTTCTACGAGCAGTACTTC. Amino acids: CASSQEGTGFYEQYF.

The V and J genes are TRBV9 and TRBJ1-1; weak D call: TRBD1 (5 bases). Trimming left V 4 bases short and J 0 bases short, with 19 bases between. This CDR3 contains 17 residues. From germline, CDR1 is SGDLS and CDR2 YYNGEE. The CDR3 bases are TGTGCCAGCAGCCCCTACAGGAGTTCTTCGGTGAACACTGAAGCTTTCTTT. Translation: CASSPYRSSSVNTEAFF.

This chain joins TRBV4-1 and TRBJ2-1; D gene unclear. Germline V gene data show CDR1 as MGHRA and CDR2 as YSYEKL. V gave up 0 bases and J gave up 4 bases, with 7 bases separating them. This CDR3 has 14 amino acids. The CDR3 sequence is CASSQEGPYNEQFF. In nucleotides, the CDR3 is TGCGCCAGCAGCCAAGAAGGACCTTACAATGAGCAGTTCTTC.

The chain links TRBV10-3 to TRBJ1-2, with 10 nucleotides matching TRBD1. J was trimmed by 8 bases and V by 3 bases; bases with no gene match: 9. The germline V gene encodes CDR1 ENHRY and CDR2 SYGVKD. This CDR3 region has 15 residues. CDR3 coding DNA: TGTGCCATCAGTGATTTAGGACAGGGGGGTGACGGCTACACCTTC. This sequence encodes CAISDLGQGGDGYTF.

The chain uses TRBV5-4 and TRBJ2-5; D possibly matches TRBD1 or TRBD2 (6 bases each). This CDR3 comprises 15 residues. In germline, CDR1 is SGHNT, CDR2 YYREEE (reference sequence). The V and J ends lost 6 bases and 5 bases respectively, with 20 bases between them. This chain's CDR3 is CASTHWGLARETQYF. CDR3 nucleotides: TGTGCCAGCACCCATTGGGGGCTAGCGAGGGAGACCCAGTACTTC.

The chain has TRBV5-1 and TRBJ2-2; D perhaps matches TRBD1 (6 bases). Germline-derived CDR1 and CDR2 are SGHRS and YFSETQ. This CDR3 is 15 amino acids long. V lost 3 bases to trimming and J lost 1 base, with 10 bases between them. The CDR3 coding sequence is TGCGCCAGCAGCTGGGGGACATTGAACACCGGGGAGCTGTTTTTT. It translates to CASSWGTLNTGELFF.

This clone was seen only a few times. Within the sample, other DNA sequences also encode this same CDR3. The genes are TRBV18 and TRBJ2-7; D perhaps matches TRBD2 (5 bases). V lost 2 bases and J 5 bases, leaving 7 bases between the germline ends. Germline CDR1 and CDR2: KGHSH and LQKENI. CDR3 length: 12 residues. The CDR3 is CASSPSGNEQYF. CDR3 in DNA: TGTGCCAGCTCACCATCCGGGAACGAGCAGTACTTC. Looking up the rest from reference TRBV18 and TRBJ2-7 gives the full variable domain: NAGVMQNPRHLVRRRGQEARLRCSPMKGHSHVYWYRQLPEEGLKFMVYLQKENIIDESGMPKERFSAEFPKEGPSILRIQQVVRGDSAAYFCASSPSGNEQYFGPGTRLTVT.

The chain employs TRBV27 and TRBJ2-3, with TRBD2 matching 7 bases. This CDR3 has 13 amino acids. The V gene end was trimmed by 11 bases and the J gene end by 4 bases; junction bases not matched to a gene: 9. The germline CDR1 and CDR2 sequences are MNHEY and SMNVEV (reference sequence). CDR3 DNA: TGTGCCTCTGCGATAGCGGGCGCAGATACGCAGTATTTT. Amino acids: CASAIAGADTQYF.

The chain employs TRBV28 and TRBJ1-5; D perhaps matches TRBD1 (6 bases). The CDR3 has 15 amino acids. Germline CDR1 reads MDHEN; CDR2 reads SYDVKM. The V and J ends lost 3 bases and 6 bases respectively, with 15 bases between them. This CDR3 is CASSLLGLTGQPQHF. DNA of the CDR3: TGTGCCAGCAGTTTGTTGGGGCTGACAGGTCAGCCCCAGCATTTT.